The clone carrying this TCR beta chain was counted a few times. The antigen remains undetermined. Time point in this sample: after neoadjuvant nivolumab, at surgical resection. Six replicates per PBMC sample, mostly from roughly 470 ng of genomic DNA. Repertoires were generated with immunoSEQ multiplex PCR, while TCRdb's copy carries only in-frame clones and drops some. This sample has approximately 42,000 clones; approximately 80% occur once, and the top ten carry roughly 4.9%. This entry belongs to a study of neoadjuvant anti-PD-1 for oral cavity cancer. At the level of the study: Non-progressing patients received a fourth nivolumab dose near day 43, then surgery on days 50-56.

The study's findings and limits: Higher pretreatment Treg/Th17 ratios tracked higher pretreatment blood clonality.

This clonotype was sampled from a person between 40 and 85 years old with oral cavity squamous cell carcinoma. Source: PBMCs, taken after nivolumab (anti-PD-1) treatment.

In DNA, the CDR3 is TGTGCCAGCAGTAGGACTAGCGCTCGTTACATAGAGACCCAGTACTTC. This gives the protein CASSRTSARYIETQYF. The chain recombines TRBV27 with TRBJ2-5; 9 bases line up with TRBD2. The CDR3 is 16 residues long. With V trimmed by 5 bases and J by 4 bases, 11 bases remained unmatched. Germline CDR1 MNHEY, CDR2 SMNVEV (reference sequence).